The T cell receptor (beta chain) under discussion was sequenced for a study of human T cells and chemical hapten exposure (dated by TCRdb to the early 2020s). About the investigation overall: For sensitization, 2% DPC in acetone was applied to a 2 cm by 2 cm area of upper inner arm skin. Blood samples were taken from patients before sensitization (week 0) and at 2, 6 and about 24 weeks after DPC sensitization. Throughout the roughly 23-week study period, patients were also given weekly therapeutic DPC doses on the scalp. In alopecia patients, the study followed how the peripheral blood TCR repertoire changed in vivo over primary and secondary sensitization to diphenylcyclopropenone (DPC), a hapten. Libraries were combined into a pool for sequencing, and differences in TCR yield between samples came mainly from small differences in library volumes within the pool. Alopecia areata with under or over 50% scalp involvement, alopecia totalis and alopecia universalis were represented in the patient cohort, which was mostly female. For TCR sequencing, blood came from 25 to 35 alopecia patients at anywhere from one to four time points (pre-sensitization, 2, 6 and 24 weeks). Patch tests used Finn chambers with 0.01% DPC on the upper back, scored after 6 days by International Contact Dermatitis Research Group standards. What the study reported, not specific to this receptor: Significantly more large CDR3 similarity clusters were formed by expanded TCRs than by pre-sensitization or healthy control sets, consistent with antigen-driven responses. A positive correlation was found between the number of PT1 expanded TCRs and patch test score, with significance reached at thresholds 8, 16 and 32 but not 4. After repeated subsampling, the strength of the expansion versus patch-test correlation and the threshold at which it became significant changed. All patients had alopecia, a presumed autoimmune disease, so their immune response might differ from that of healthy individuals. No change with DPC sensitization was found in the number of TCRs above 1 in 1000 frequency, and no evidence of global repertoire structure alterations was found.

A remark on this clonotype: Its target antigen remains unknown. No quality values exist for individual bases; no much larger clone is one base distant.

The label giving this sample's time point can be read as: patch test 3, about 24 weeks after DPC sensitization. Interpreted using the paper, the treatment or condition label stands for: therapeutic diphenylcyclopropenone sensitization with weekly scalp DPC. At every patch-test visit, the blood draw took place before the patch test was put on. Eligible patients were aged 18 to 70, diagnosed with alopecia, deemed suitable for DPC therapy, and excluded if pregnant. Total RNA was extracted from unfractionated whole blood collected in Tempus Blood RNA tubes. The library was produced with RACE. Sequencing instrument: NextSeq 500. Library preparation attached unique molecular identifiers to individual cDNA molecules for quantitative, reproducible TCR counting. For every blood RNA sample, sequencing covered both the TCR alpha and TCR beta chains. In the authors' own workflow: The median number of TCRs per sample was 95,638, ranging from about 20,000 to 750,000. V, J and CDR3 annotation of the TCR reads was carried out using the Decombinator software suite. For the PS versus PT1 abundance plots, all samples were subsampled to the same number of TCRs (28,000). Expanded TCRs were defined as absent before sensitization and observed at least eight times at the 2-week time point. TCRdb's own reprocessing of the public reads used fastp at Q25 and MiXCR and kept productive beta chains. Entries are consolidated by CDR3 protein sequence, retaining the most common genes and DNA. TCRdb assigned the V and J calls; the authors' analysis was not used. This sample comprises some 97,000 distinct CDR3 sequences, 27% of them detected only once. 10% of the sample is in the top ten clones.

The receptor comes from a man aged 35 to 55 with alopecia areata. Some clones in this sample may be carry-over from other donors' samples. Material: whole blood, obtained in connection with sensitization to the hapten diphenylcyclopropenone (DPC).

The CDR3 is CASSSGQPSTDTQYF. The DNA is TGTGCCAGCAGCTCCGGGCAACCTAGCACAGATACGCAGTATTTT. This chain is built from TRBV6-5 and TRBJ2-3; no confident D gene assignment can be made. V is clipped by 6 bases and J by 0 bases, and the sequence between their germline boundaries is 13 bases long. The CDR3 runs 15 amino acids, cysteine and phenylalanine included. CDR3 DNA is the only sequence kept; it has 45 bases, read in frame from the first base. The germline V gene specifies MNHEY as CDR1 and SVGAGI as CDR2.